Each of the 22 T cell receptor beta chains below was sequenced from the same sample in a study of cytomegalovirus exposure and HLA in healthy donors. Use of 60 Vbeta and 13 Jbeta primers characterized the PCR. The data were produced by immunoSEQ multiplex PCR, yet TCRdb's version contains in-frame clones alone and is incomplete. In the table there are fewer than 200,000 clones, about 80% of which are singletons. The sample consisted of PBMCs. All receptors come from a woman aged 45-60 years in good health and CMV-seronegative.

DNA of the CDR3: TGTGCCAGCAGCCCCGGACTAGCGAGGAGCTCCTACGAGCAGTACTTC. It yields the protein CASSPGLARSSYEQYF. The V call is TRBV7-9, the J call TRBJ2-7, with TRBD2 matching 9 bases. Losses at the gene ends were 5 bases for V and 0 bases for J; bases not matched to a gene: 8. This CDR3 region has 16 residues. Germline-derived CDR1 and CDR2 are SEHNR and FQNEAQ (reference sequence).

The V gene is TRBV19, the J gene TRBJ1-2; the match to TRBD1 covers 9 bases. The CDR3 sequence is 15 residues long. CDR1 and CDR2 (germline): LNHDA, SQIVND (reference sequence). J lost 8 bases, V lost 2 bases, and 9 bases had no gene match. In DNA form, the CDR3 reads TGTGCCAGTAGTATAATAGGGGACAGGGAGACGGGCTACACCTTC. It is translated as CASSIIGDRETGYTF.

This clone turned up a few times. This chain links TRBV7-9 with TRBJ1-3; D not resolved. The CDR3 is 15 residues long. V was cut by 0 bases and J by 3 bases, with 9 bases left in between. Germline assignment: CDR1 SEHNR and CDR2 FQNEAQ (reference sequence). The CDR3 DNA follows: TGTGCCAGCAGCTTAGCGACGGGTTTTGGAAACACCATATATTTT. Translation gives CASSLATGFGNTIYF.

The V and J genes are TRBV4-1 and TRBJ2-7, with D tentatively TRBD2 (5 bases). CDR1 MGHRA and CDR2 YSYEKL come from the germline V gene. V shed 4 bases and J shed 4 bases, with 11 bases lying between them. The CDR3 is made up of 13 amino acids. This chain's CDR3 is CASSPRAHYEQYF. DNA for the CDR3: TGCGCCAGCAGCCCGAGGGCTCATTACGAGCAGTACTTC.

This clone was observed once. The gene calls are TRBV4-1 and TRBJ2-1; perhaps TRBD2 as D (6 bases). CDR3 size: 15 residues. V lost 4 bases, J lost 6 bases, and 16 bases lay in between. From germline, CDR1 is MGHRA and CDR2 YSYEKL. The CDR3 DNA follows: TGCGCCAGCAGCCTTAGCGGTCGTCGGGGCAATGAGCAGTTCTTC. It yields the protein CASSLSGRRGNEQFF.

This chain connects TRBV25-1 to TRBJ1-1, with 8 nucleotides matching TRBD1. V was pared by 7 bases and J by 3 bases, with 4 bases of the junction left unmatched. The CDR3 has 13 amino acids. The V gene's germline CDR1 is MGHDK and CDR2 SYGVNS. The CDR3 DNA reads TGTGCCAGCACTCCGACAGGGGACACTGAAGCTTTCTTT. As protein: CASTPTGDTEAFF.

This chain links TRBV11-3 with TRBJ2-1, with D possibly being TRBD1 (6 bases). In germline, CDR1 is SGHNT, CDR2 YENEEA. The ends were cut back, 3 bases at V and 10 bases at J, with 13 bases in the middle. The CDR3 extends over 13 amino acids. The CDR3 loop reads CASSFTGYGEQFF. In DNA, the CDR3 is TGTGCCAGCAGCTTCACAGGGTATGGGGAGCAGTTCTTC.

The V call is TRBV18, the J call TRBJ2-7; 9 bases line up with TRBD1. Trimming took 5 bases from V and 2 from J; bases not matched to a gene: 10. Per germline, CDR1 KGHSH and CDR2 LQKENI. The CDR3 is made up of 16 amino acids. CDR3 nucleotides: TGTGCCAGCTCATCACGTTGGGACAGGGCAACCTACGAGCAGTACTTC. This sequence encodes CASSSRWDRATYEQYF.

The chain joins TRBV6-5 to TRBJ2-7; D may be TRBD2 (5 bases). CDR1 and CDR2 from the germline V gene are MNHEY and SVGAGI. This CDR3 is 14 amino acids long. V dropped 2 bases and J dropped 0 bases, with 8 bases sitting between them. The DNA of the CDR3 is TGTGCCAGCAGTTACGGGCGGGCCTCCTACGAGCAGTACTTC. Its protein product is CASSYGRASYEQYF.

The count of this clone is one. This chain links TRBV7-8 with TRBJ2-3; D is unresolved. Germline V lookup: CDR1 SGHVS, CDR2 FQNEAQ. CDR3 length: 14 amino acids. V was cut by 1 base and J by 4 bases, with 9 bases left in between. The CDR3 protein is CASSLVHSSDTQYF. Here the CDR3 DNA reads TGTGCCAGCAGCTTAGTTCATAGTTCAGATACGCAGTATTTT.

In DNA, the CDR3 is TGTGCCAGCTCACCCCCCGGGACAGGGAAGAACACTGAAGCTTTCTTT. Translation gives CASSPPGTGKNTEAFF. The chain combines TRBV18 with TRBJ1-1; 9 bases agree with TRBD1. Trimming cost V 3 bases and J 1 base; bases outside gene matches: 6. This CDR3 comprises 16 residues. The germline V gene has CDR1 KGHSH and CDR2 LQKENI.

The gene calls are TRBV18 and TRBJ2-7; possibly TRBD1 for D (6 bases). Germline V CDR1 and CDR2: KGHSH, LQKENI. V shed 0 bases and J shed 2 bases, with 11 bases lying between them. CDR3 length: 15 amino acids. The CDR3 nucleotides are TGTGCCAGCTCACCACCGAGACAGGAGGCCTACGAGCAGTACTTC. Amino acids: CASSPPRQEAYEQYF.

The genes are TRBV19 and TRBJ2-5; no definite D call. The CDR3 spans 13 residues. Germline V gene data show CDR1 as LNHDA and CDR2 as SQIVND (reference sequence). Trimming took 9 bases from V and 1 from J, leaving 12 bases between them. The CDR3 loop reads CASGQVIQETQYF. The DNA for the CDR3 is TGTGCCAGCGGCCAGGTGATCCAAGAGACCCAGTACTTC.

The genes are TRBV28 and TRBJ1-5, with D unclear. Germline CDR1 is MDHEN and CDR2 is SYDVKM. V shed 6 bases and J shed 4 bases, with 13 bases lying between them. This CDR3 is built from 14 residues. The CDR3 protein is CASSNWAGNQPQHF. The CDR3 DNA follows: TGTGCCAGCAGCAATTGGGCGGGAAATCAGCCCCAGCATTTT.

This clone was recorded only once. The chain has TRBV4-1 and TRBJ1-3; D remains unclear. V lost 0 bases to trimming and J lost 0 bases, with 9 bases between them. The CDR3 extends over 16 amino acids. Germline V gene lookup returns CDR1 MGHRA and CDR2 YSYEKL. The CDR3 loop is CASSQDLAFSGNTIYF. The CDR3 nucleotides read TGCGCCAGCAGCCAAGACTTGGCATTCTCTGGAAACACCATATATTTT.

This clone was seen only once. The rearrangement joins TRBV28 to TRBJ2-1; D gene uncertain. The ends were cut back, 5 bases at V and 6 bases at J, with 14 bases in the middle. CDR3 length: 14 amino acids. The germline gives CDR1 MDHEN, CDR2 SYDVKM. The CDR3, as DNA: TGTGCCAGCAGTCACCCGGCAAGCGTCAATGAGCAGTTCTTC. This translates into CASSHPASVNEQFF.

This clone was counted between two and nine times. The rearrangement joins TRBV5-8 to TRBJ1-3; D remains unclear. Trimming took off 4 bases at V and 0 bases at J, with 8 bases between the two ends. Germline CDR1 is SGHTS and CDR2 is YDEGEE. The CDR3 has 14 residues. CDR3 nucleotide sequence: TGTGCCAGCAGCCTCGGTGTCTCTGGAAACACCATATATTTT. It yields the protein CASSLGVSGNTIYF.

The chain has TRBV19 and TRBJ1-4; no clear D. CDR3 length: 14 amino acids. CDR1 and CDR2 from the germline V gene are LNHDA and SQIVND (reference sequence). V was clipped by 7 bases and J by 3 bases, with 12 bases between them. CDR3 amino acids: CASISTGSNEKLFF. CDR3 sequence (DNA): TGTGCCAGTATCTCGACGGGGTCTAATGAAAAACTGTTTTTT. Supplemented by reference TRBV19 and TRBJ1-4, the full variable domain reads DGGITQSPKYLFRKEGQNVTLSCEQNLNHDAMYWYRQDPGQGLRLIYYSQIVNDFQKGDIAEGYSVSREKKESFPLTVTSAQKNPTAFYLCASISTGSNEKLFFGSGTQLSVL.

V usage is TRBV4-3 and J usage is TRBJ1-6; 11 nucleotides line up with TRBD1. This CDR3 is built from 18 residues. CDR1 and CDR2 from the germline V gene are LGHNA and YSLEER. After removal of 5 bases from V and 8 bases from J, the junction contained 14 bases not matched to a gene. The CDR3 spells CASSARTGGADSYSPLHF. For the CDR3, the DNA is TGCGCCAGCAGCGCCCGGACAGGGGGCGCTGATAGTTATTCACCCCTCCACTTT.

V gene TRBV19 combines with J gene TRBJ2-1; 7 bases line up with TRBD2. Germline V lookup: CDR1 LNHDA, CDR2 SQIVND (reference sequence). This CDR3 is 15 amino acids long. V dropped 3 bases and J dropped 3; count of bases not matched to a gene: 5. The CDR3 protein is CASSMNAGDYNEQFF. CDR3 coding DNA: TGTGCCAGTAGTATGAATGCGGGAGACTACAATGAGCAGTTCTTC.

Here the CDR3 DNA reads TGTGCCAGCTCACCCCAGACTAGCGGGAGGAGCTCCTACGAGCAGTACTTC. Residues: CASSPQTSGRSSYEQYF. V gene TRBV18 combines with J gene TRBJ2-7; 13 bases are a match to TRBD2. The CDR3 is 17 amino acids. With V trimmed by 3 bases and J by 0 bases, 5 bases remained unmatched. Per the germline V gene, CDR1 is KGHSH and CDR2 is LQKENI. The full variable domain, completed using reference TRBV18 and TRBJ2-7, is NAGVMQNPRHLVRRRGQEARLRCSPMKGHSHVYWYRQLPEEGLKFMVYLQKENIIDESGMPKERFSAEFPKEGPSILRIQQVVRGDSAAYFCASSPQTSGRSSYEQYFGPGTRLTVT.

The V call is TRBV19, the J call TRBJ2-7; possible D gene TRBD1, 6 bases. The V end lost 4 bases, the J end lost 6 bases, and 16 bases lay between the germline ends. CDR3 length: 14 residues. The germline CDR1 and CDR2 sequences are LNHDA and SQIVND (reference sequence). The CDR3 loop reads CASSSHRDVGEQYF. CDR3 nucleotide sequence: TGTGCCAGTAGTAGTCACAGGGACGTGGGCGAGCAGTACTTC.